The clone carrying this T cell receptor (beta chain) came up a few times. Germline V gene sequence: CDR1 MNHEY, CDR2 SVGAGI. V lost 6 bases and J 4 bases, leaving 18 bases between the germline ends. The CDR3 is 15 amino acids. Clones were sequenced by immunoSEQ multiplex PCR, and TCRdb holds only the in-frame ones, with some missing. This sample yields more than 300,000 clones, of which 88% are seen a single time; more than 5.5% belongs to the top ten. The data derive from a study of blood T cell repertoires in COVID-19. The Seattle patients joined while their infection was active and were tracked longitudinally afterward.

This chain joins TRBV6-5 and TRBJ1-1; D might be TRBD1 (5 bases). Sequenced material: peripheral blood. This clonotype was obtained from a woman in her sixties or seventies with COVID-19, enrolled during active disease. The CDR3 spells CASSRGITMSTEAFF. The CDR3 DNA follows: TGTGCCAGCAGCCGGGGGATCACGATGAGCACTGAAGCTTTCTTT.